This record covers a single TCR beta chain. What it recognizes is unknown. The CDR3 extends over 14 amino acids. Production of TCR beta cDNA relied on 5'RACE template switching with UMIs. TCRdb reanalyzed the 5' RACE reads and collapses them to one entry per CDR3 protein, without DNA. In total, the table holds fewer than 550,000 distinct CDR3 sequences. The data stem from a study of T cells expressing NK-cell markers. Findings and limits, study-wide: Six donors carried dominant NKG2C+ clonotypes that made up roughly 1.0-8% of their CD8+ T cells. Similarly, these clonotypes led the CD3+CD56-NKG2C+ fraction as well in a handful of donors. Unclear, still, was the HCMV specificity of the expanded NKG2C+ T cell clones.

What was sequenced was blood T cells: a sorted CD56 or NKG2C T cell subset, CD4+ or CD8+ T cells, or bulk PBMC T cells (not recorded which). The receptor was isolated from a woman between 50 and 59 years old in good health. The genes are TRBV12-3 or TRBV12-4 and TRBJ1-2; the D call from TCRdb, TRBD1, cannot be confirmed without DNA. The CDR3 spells CASSPLTGFGGYTF.